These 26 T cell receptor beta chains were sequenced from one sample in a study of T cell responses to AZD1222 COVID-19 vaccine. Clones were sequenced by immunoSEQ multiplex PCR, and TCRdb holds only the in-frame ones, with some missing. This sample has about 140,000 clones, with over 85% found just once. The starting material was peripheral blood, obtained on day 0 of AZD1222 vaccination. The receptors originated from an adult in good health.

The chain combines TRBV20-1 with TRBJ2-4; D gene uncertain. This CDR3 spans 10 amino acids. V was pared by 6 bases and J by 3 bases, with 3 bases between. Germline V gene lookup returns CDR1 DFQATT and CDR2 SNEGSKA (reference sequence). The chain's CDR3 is CSASKNIQYF. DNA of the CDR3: TGCAGTGCGAGCAAAAACATTCAGTACTTC.

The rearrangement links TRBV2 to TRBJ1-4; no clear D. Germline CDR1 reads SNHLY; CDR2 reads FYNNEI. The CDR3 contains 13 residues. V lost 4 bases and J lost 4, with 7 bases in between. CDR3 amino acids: CASSGEFNEKLFF. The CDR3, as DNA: TGTGCCAGCAGTGGCGAGTTTAATGAAAAACTGTTTTTT.

The CDR3 loop reads CASSLVVGPYEQYF. DNA for the CDR3: TGTGCCAGCAGCTTAGTGGTGGGACCATACGAGCAGTACTTC. The J gene is TRBJ2-7, the V gene TRBV7-9, with D perhaps being TRBD1 or TRBD2 (5 bases each). The CDR3 has 14 residues. Deletions cut 1 base from V and 4 bases from J, with 11 bases between. The germline V gene encodes CDR1 SEHNR and CDR2 FQNEAQ (reference sequence).

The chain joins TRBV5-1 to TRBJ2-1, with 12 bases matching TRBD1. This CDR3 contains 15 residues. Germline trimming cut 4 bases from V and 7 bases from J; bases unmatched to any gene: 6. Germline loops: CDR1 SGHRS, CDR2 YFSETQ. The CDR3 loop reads CASSTGQGAMNEQFF. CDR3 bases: TGCGCCAGCAGCACGGGACAGGGGGCGATGAATGAGCAGTTCTTC. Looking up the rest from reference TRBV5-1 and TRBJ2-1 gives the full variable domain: KAGVTQTPRYLIKTRGQQVTLSCSPISGHRSVSWYQQTPGQGLQFLFEYFSETQRNKGNFPGRFSGRQFSNSRSEMNVSTLELGDSALYLCASSTGQGAMNEQFFGPGTRLTVL.

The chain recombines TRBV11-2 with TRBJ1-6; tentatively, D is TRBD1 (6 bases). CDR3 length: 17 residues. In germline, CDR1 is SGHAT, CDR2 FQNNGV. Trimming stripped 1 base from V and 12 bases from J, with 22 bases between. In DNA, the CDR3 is TGTGCCAGCAGCTTAGGCCGTTCCGGGGGGCGTCCCCTACCCCTCCACTTT. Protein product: CASSLGRSGGRPLPLHF.

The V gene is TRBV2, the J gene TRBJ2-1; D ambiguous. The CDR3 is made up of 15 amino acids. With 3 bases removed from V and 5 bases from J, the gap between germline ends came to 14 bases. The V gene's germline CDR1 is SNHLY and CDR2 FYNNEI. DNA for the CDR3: TGTGCCAGCAGTGATTGGGGTCTACAGAACAATGAGCAGTTCTTC. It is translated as CASSDWGLQNNEQFF. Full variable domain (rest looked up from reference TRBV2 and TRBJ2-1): EPEVTQTPSHQVTQMGQEVILRCVPISNHLYFYWYRQILGQKVEFLVSFYNNEISEKSEIFDDQFSVERPDGSNFTLKIRSTKLEDSAMYFCASSDWGLQNNEQFFGPGTRLTVL.

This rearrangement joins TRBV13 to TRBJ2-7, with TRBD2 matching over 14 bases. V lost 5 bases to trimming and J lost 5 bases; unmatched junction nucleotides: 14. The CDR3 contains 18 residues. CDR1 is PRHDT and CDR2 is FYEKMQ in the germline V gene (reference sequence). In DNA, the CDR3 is TGTGCCAGCAGCGAAACCGGGACTAGCGGGGGCTACAAAAACGAGCAGTACTTC. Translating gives CASSETGTSGGYKNEQYF.

CDR3 loop: CSASVGAGDEQYF. The CDR3 DNA sequence: TGCAGTGCTAGTGTGGGAGCCGGGGACGAGCAGTACTTC. This sequence joins TRBV20-1 and TRBJ2-7; D is possibly TRBD2 (5 bases). The CDR3 loop spans 13 amino acids. Per germline, CDR1 DFQATT and CDR2 SNEGSKA (reference sequence). V lost 3 bases and J lost 5, with 14 bases in between.

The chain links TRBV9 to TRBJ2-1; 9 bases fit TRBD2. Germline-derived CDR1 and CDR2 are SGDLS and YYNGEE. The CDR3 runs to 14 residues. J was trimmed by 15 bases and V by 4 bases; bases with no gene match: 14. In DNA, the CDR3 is TGTGCCAGCAGCCCCGGGACTAGCCCTGTACAGGCGTTCTTC. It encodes CASSPGTSPVQAFF.

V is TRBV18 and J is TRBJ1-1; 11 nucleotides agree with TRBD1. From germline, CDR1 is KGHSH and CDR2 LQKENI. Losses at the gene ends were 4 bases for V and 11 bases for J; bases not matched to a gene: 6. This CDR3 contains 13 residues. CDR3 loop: CASSQGQGAFAFF. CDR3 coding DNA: TGTGCCAGCTCACAAGGACAGGGGGCGTTTGCTTTCTTT.

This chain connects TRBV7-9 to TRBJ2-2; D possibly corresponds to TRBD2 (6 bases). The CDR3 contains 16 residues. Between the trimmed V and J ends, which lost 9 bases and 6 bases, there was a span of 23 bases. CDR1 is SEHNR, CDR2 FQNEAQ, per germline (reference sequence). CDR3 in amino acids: CASREPGPASPGELFF. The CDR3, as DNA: TGTGCCAGTCGGGAGCCTGGGCCGGCCTCACCCGGGGAGCTGTTTTTT. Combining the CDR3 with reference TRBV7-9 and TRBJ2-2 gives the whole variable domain DTGVSQNPRHKITKRGQNVTFRCDPISEHNRLYWYRQTLGQGPEFLTYFQNEAQLEKSRLLSDRFSAERPKGSFSTLEIQRTEQGDSAMYLCASREPGPASPGELFFGEGSRLTVL.

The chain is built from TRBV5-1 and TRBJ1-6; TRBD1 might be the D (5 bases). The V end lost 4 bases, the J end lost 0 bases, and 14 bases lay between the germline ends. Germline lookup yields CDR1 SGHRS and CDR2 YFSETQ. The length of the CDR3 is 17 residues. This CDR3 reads CASSATAPSSYNSPLHF. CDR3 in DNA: TGCGCCAGCAGCGCGACAGCACCGAGCTCCTATAATTCACCCCTCCACTTT.

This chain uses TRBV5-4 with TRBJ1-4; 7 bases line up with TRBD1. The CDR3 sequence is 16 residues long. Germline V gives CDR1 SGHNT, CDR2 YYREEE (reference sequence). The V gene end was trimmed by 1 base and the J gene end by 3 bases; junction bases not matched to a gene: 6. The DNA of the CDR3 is TGTGCCAGCAGCTTGCGAGGGGGCGCAGCTAATGAAAAACTGTTTTTT. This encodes CASSLRGGAANEKLFF.

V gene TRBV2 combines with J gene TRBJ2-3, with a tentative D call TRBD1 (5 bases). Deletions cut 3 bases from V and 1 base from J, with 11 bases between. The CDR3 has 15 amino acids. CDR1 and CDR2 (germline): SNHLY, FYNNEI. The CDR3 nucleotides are TGTGCCAGCAGTGAGACGCTGGGGCGCACAGATACGCAGTATTTT. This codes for CASSETLGRTDTQYF.

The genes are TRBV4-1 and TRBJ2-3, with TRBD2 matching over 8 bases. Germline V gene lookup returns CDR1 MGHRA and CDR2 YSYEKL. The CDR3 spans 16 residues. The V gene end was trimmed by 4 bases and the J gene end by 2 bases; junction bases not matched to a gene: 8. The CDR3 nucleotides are TGCGCCAGCAGCCCGACCGGGACTAGACACACAGATACGCAGTATTTT. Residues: CASSPTGTRHTDTQYF.

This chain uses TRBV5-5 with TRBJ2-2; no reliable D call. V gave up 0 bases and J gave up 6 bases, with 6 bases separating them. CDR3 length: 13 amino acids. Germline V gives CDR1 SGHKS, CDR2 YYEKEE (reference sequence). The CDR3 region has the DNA TGTGCCAGCAGCTTGGACGTGGCCGGGGAGCTGTTTTTT. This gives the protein CASSLDVAGELFF.

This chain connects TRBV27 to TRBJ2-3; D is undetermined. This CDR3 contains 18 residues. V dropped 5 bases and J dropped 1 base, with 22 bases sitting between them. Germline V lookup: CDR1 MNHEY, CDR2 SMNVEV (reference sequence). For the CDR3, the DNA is TGTGCCAGCAGTCCGTACCCCTGGTACTCTCGGGGCACAGATACGCAGTATTTT. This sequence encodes CASSPYPWYSRGTDTQYF.

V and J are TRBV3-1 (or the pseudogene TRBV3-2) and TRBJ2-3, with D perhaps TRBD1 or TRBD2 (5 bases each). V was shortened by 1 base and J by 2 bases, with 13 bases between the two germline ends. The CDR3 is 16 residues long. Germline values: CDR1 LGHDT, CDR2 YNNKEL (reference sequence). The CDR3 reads CASSQGGWGTTDTQYF. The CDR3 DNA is TGTGCCAGCAGCCAAGGGGGTTGGGGGACCACAGATACGCAGTATTTT.

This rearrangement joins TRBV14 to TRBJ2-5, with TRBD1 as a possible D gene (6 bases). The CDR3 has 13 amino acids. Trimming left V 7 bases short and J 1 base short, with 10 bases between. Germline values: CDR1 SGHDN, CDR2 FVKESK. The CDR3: CASTRGPQETQYF. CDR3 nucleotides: TGTGCCAGCACCAGGGGCCCCCAAGAGACCCAGTACTTC.

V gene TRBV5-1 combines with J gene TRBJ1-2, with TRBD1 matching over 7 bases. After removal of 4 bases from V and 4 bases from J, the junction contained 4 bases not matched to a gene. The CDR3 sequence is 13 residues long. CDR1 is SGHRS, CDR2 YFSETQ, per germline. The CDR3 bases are TGCGCCAGCAGCCCTCGGGACAGCTATGGCTACACCTTC. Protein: CASSPRDSYGYTF.

The DNA of the CDR3 is TGTGCCAGCAATTCGGGGGGCTATAGCAATCAGCCCCAGCATTTT. Translation: CASNSGGYSNQPQHF. The V and J genes are TRBV2 and TRBJ1-5; D is perhaps TRBD1 (6 bases). CDR1 is SNHLY, CDR2 FYNNEI, per germline. The V end lost 7 bases, the J end lost 0 bases, and 13 bases lay between the germline ends. The CDR3 has 15 residues.

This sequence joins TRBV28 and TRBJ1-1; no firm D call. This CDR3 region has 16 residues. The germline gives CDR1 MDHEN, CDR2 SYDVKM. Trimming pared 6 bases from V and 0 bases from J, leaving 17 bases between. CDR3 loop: CASSWGGNSLNTEAFF. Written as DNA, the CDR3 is TGTGCCAGCAGCTGGGGTGGGAACAGTTTGAACACTGAAGCTTTCTTT.

The CDR3: CASSPVGQGNGYTF. For the CDR3, the DNA is TGCGCCAGCAGCCCCGTGGGACAGGGAAATGGCTACACCTTC. The rearrangement uses TRBV5-1 and TRBJ1-2; 9 nucleotides align to TRBD1. Germline V gene data show CDR1 as SGHRS and CDR2 as YFSETQ. This CDR3 spans 14 amino acids. Losses at the gene ends were 4 bases for V and 6 bases for J; bases not matched to a gene: 7. The variable domain in full, completed from reference TRBV5-1 and TRBJ1-2, reads KAGVTQTPRYLIKTRGQQVTLSCSPISGHRSVSWYQQTPGQGLQFLFEYFSETQRNKGNFPGRFSGRQFSNSRSEMNVSTLELGDSALYLCASSPVGQGNGYTFGSGTRLTVV.

DNA of the CDR3: TGTGCCATCAGTGCAGACACAGGAATGAACACTGAAGCTTTCTTT. Protein sequence: CAISADTGMNTEAFF. The V and J genes are TRBV10-3 and TRBJ1-1; a weak D match, TRBD1 (5 bases). Germline-derived CDR1 and CDR2 are ENHRY and SYGVKD. This CDR3 spans 15 amino acids. The V gene lost 4 bases and the J gene lost 0 bases, with 12 bases spanning the gap.

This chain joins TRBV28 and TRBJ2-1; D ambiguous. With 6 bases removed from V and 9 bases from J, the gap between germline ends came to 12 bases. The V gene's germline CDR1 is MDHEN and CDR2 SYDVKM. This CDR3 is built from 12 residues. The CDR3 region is CASSITPAEQFF. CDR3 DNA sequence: TGTGCCAGCAGCATCACACCCGCTGAGCAGTTCTTC.

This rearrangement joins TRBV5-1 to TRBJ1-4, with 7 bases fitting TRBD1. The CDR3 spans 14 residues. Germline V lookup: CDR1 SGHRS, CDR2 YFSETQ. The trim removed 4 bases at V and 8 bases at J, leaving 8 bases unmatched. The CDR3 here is CASSPRGQTEKLFF. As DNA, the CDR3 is TGCGCCAGCAGCCCCCGGGGACAGACCGAAAAACTGTTTTTT. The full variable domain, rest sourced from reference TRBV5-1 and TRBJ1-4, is KAGVTQTPRYLIKTRGQQVTLSCSPISGHRSVSWYQQTPGQGLQFLFEYFSETQRNKGNFPGRFSGRQFSNSRSEMNVSTLELGDSALYLCASSPRGQTEKLFFGSGTQLSVL.